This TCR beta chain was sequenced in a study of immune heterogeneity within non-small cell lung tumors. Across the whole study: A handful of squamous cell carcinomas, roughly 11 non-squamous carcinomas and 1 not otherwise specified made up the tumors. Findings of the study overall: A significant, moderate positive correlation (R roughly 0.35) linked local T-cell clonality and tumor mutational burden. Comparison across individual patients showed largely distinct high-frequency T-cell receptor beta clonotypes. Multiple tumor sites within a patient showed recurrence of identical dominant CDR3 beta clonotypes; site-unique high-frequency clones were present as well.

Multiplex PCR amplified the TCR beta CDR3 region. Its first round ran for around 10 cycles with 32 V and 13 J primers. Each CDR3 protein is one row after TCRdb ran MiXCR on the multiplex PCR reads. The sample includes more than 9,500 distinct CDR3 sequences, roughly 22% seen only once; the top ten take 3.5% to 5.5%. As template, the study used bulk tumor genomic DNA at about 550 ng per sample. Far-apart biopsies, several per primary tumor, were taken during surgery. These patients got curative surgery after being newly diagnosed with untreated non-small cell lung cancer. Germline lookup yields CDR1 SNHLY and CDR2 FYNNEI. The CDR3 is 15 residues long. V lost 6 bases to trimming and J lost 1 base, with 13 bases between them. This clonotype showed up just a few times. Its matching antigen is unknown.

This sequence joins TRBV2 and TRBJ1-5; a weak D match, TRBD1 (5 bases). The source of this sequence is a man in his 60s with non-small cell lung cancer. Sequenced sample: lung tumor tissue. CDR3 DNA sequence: TGTGCCAGCAGCCTTTTTGGGGGGAGCAATCAGCCCCAGCATTTT. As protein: CASSLFGGSNQPQHF.